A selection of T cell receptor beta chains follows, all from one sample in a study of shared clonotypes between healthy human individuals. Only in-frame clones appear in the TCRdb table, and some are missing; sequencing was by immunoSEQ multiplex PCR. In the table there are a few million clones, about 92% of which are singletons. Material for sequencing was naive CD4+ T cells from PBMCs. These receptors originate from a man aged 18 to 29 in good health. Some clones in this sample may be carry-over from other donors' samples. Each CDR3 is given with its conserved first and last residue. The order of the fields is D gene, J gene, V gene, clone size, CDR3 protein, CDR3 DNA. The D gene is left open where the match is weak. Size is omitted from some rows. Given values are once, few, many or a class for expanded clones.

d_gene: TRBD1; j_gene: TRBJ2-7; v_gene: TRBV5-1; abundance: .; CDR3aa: CASSSTTGLYEQYF; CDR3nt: TGCGCCAGCAGCTCTACGACAGGGCTATACGAGCAGTACTTC
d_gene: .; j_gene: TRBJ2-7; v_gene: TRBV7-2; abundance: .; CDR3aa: CASSLHYEQYF; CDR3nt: TGTGCCAGCAGCTTACACTACGAGCAGTACTTC
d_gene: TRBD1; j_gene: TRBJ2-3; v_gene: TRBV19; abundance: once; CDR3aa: CASSISGQDTDTQYF; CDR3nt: TGTGCCAGTAGTATATCGGGACAGGACACAGATACGCAGTATTTT
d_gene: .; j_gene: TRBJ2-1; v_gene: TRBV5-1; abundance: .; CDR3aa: CASSSFSSEQFF; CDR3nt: TGCGCCAGCAGCTCGTTTTCAAGTGAGCAGTTCTTC
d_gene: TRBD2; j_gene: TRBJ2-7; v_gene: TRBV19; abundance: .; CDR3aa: CASSSSGYEQYF; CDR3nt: TGTGCCAGTAGTAGTAGCGGGTACGAGCAGTACTTC
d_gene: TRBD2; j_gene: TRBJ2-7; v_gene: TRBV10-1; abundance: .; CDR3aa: CASSEGGSGSGEQYF; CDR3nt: TGCGCCAGCAGTGAGGGAGGTAGCGGGAGCGGCGAGCAGTACTTC
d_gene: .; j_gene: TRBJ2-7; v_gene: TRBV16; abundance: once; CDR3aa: CASSQLPGVDEQYF; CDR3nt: TGTGCCAGCAGCCAATTACCAGGGGTAGACGAGCAGTACTTC
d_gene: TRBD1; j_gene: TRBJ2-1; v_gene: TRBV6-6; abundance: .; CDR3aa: CASRSGTGMYNEQFF; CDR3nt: TGTGCCAGCAGGTCCGGGACAGGGATGTACAATGAGCAGTTCTTC
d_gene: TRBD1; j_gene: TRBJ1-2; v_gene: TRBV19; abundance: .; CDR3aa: CASSIGGQGYGYTF; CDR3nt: TGTGCCAGTAGTATTGGGGGACAGGGCTATGGCTACACCTTC
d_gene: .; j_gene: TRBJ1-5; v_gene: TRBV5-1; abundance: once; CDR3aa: CASSLEGGSQPQHF; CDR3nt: TGCGCCAGCAGCTTGGAAGGGGGTAGTCAGCCCCAGCATTTT
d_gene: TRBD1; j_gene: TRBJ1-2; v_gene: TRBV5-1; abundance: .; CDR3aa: CASSLGTGGSTPYGYTF; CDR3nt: TGCGCCAGCAGCTTGGGGACAGGGGGCTCCACCCCCTATGGCTACACCTTC
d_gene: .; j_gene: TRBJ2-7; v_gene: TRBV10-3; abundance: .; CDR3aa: CAILEGSSYEQYF; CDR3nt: TGTGCCATTCTTGAGGGATCGTCCTACGAGCAGTACTTC
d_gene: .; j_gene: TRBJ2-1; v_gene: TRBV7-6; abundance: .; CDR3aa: CASSSFGSYNEQFF; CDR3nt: TGTGCCAGCAGCTCTTTCGGGAGCTACAATGAGCAGTTCTTC
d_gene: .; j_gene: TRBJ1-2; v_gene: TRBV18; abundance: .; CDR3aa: CASSPYAAGTNYGYTF; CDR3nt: TGTGCCAGCTCACCATATGCGGCGGGAACTAACTATGGCTACACCTTC
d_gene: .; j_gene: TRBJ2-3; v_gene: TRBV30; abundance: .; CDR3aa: CAWSSEFRQYF; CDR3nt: TGTGCCTGGAGTTCCGAGTTCCGGCAGTATTTT
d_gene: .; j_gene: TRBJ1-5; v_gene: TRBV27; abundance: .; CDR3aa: CASSLATPGSNQPQHF; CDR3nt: TGTGCCAGCAGTTTAGCCACCCCGGGGAGCAATCAGCCCCAGCATTTT
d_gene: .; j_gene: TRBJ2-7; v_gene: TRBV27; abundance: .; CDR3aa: CASSMWGPMTEQYF; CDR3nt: TGTGCCAGCAGCATGTGGGGTCCAATGACCGAGCAGTACTTC
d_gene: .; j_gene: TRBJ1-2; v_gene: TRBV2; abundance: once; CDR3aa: CASSVVIRVGYTF; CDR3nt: TGTGCCAGCAGTGTTGTTATTAGGGTTGGCTACACCTTC
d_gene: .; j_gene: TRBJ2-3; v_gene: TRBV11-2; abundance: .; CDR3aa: CASSLLGTDTQYF; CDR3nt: TGTGCCAGCAGCCTATTAGGCACAGATACGCAGTATTTT
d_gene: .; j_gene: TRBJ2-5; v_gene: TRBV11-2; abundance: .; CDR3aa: CASSFGGQETQYF; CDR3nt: TGTGCCAGCAGCTTTGGGGGTCAAGAGACCCAGTACTTC
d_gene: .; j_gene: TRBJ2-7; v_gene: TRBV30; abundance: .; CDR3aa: CAWSAPRTAGGYEQYF; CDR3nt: TGTGCCTGGAGTGCACCGAGGACAGCCGGTGGCTACGAGCAGTACTTC
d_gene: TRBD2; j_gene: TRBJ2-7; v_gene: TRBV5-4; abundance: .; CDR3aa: CASSLAVLAGTYEQYF; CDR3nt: TGTGCCAGCAGCTTGGCCGTGCTAGCGGGGACCTACGAGCAGTACTTC
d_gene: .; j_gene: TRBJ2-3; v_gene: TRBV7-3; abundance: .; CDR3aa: CASSLSPRDTDTQYF; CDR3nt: TGTGCCAGCAGCTTAAGTCCTCGGGACACAGATACGCAGTATTTT
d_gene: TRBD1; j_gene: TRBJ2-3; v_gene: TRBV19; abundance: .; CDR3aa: CASRLGTASSTDTQYF; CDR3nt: TGTGCCAGTAGACTCGGGACAGCTTCTAGCACAGATACGCAGTATTTT
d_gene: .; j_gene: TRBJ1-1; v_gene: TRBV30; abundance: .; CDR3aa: CAWSVQTMNTEAFF; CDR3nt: TGTGCCTGGAGTGTGCAGACAATGAACACTGAAGCTTTCTTT
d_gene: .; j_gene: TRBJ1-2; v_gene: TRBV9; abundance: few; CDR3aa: CASSVGPREDGYTF; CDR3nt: TGTGCCAGCAGCGTAGGCCCCAGGGAAGATGGCTACACCTTC
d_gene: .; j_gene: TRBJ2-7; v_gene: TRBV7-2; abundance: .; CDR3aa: CASSPFQPGNSYEQYF; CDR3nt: TGTGCCAGCAGCCCCTTTCAACCGGGGAACTCCTACGAGCAGTACTTC
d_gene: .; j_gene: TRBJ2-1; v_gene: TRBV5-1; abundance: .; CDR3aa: CASSLGVVGYNEQFF; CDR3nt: TGCGCCAGCAGCTTGGGGGTTGTCGGCTACAATGAGCAGTTCTTC
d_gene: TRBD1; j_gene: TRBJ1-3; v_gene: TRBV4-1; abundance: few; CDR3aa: CASSPGGQGYGNTIYF; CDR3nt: TGCGCCAGCAGCCCAGGGGGACAGGGCTATGGAAACACCATATATTTT
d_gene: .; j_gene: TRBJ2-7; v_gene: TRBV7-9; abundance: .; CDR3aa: CASSSPDQNLYEQYF; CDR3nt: TGTGCCAGCAGCTCGCCGGACCAGAACCTCTACGAGCAGTACTTC
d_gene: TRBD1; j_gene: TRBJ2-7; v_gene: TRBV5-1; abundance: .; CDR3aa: CASSQGQADEQYF; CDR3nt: TGCGCCAGCAGCCAGGGACAGGCGGACGAGCAGTACTTC
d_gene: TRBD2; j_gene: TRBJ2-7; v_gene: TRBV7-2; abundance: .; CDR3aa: CASSPGGGRAGEQYF; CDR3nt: TGTGCCAGCAGCCCTGGAGGCGGGAGGGCCGGCGAGCAGTACTTC
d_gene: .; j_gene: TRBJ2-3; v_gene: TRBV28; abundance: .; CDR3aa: CASSPRGSTDTQYF; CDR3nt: TGTGCCAGCAGTCCCCGTGGGAGCACAGATACGCAGTATTTT
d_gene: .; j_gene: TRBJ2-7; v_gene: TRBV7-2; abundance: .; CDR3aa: CASSLITARRYEQYF; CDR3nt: TGTGCCAGCAGCTTAATAACGGCCAGGAGGTACGAGCAGTACTTC
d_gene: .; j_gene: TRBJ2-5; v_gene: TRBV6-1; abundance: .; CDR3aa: CASRSRTSQETQYF; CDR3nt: TGTGCCAGCAGATCGCGGACATCTCAAGAGACCCAGTACTTC
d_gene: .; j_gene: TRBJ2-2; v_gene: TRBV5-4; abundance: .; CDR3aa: CASSPGVTDTGELFF; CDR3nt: TGTGCCAGCAGCCCGGGGGTAACGGACACCGGGGAGCTGTTTTTT
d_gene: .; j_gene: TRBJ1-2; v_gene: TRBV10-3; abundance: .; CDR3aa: CAISADSLYGYTF; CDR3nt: TGTGCCATCAGTGCGGACAGTCTTTATGGCTACACCTTC
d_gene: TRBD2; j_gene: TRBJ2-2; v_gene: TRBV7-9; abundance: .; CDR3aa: CASSSPAASGTNTGELFF; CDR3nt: TGTGCCAGCAGCTCCCCCGCGGCTAGCGGAACGAACACCGGGGAGCTGTTTTTT
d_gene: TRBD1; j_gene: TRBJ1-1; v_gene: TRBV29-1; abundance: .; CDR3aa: CSVGQGSGNTEAFF; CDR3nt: TGCAGCGTTGGACAGGGGTCGGGGAACACTGAAGCTTTCTTT
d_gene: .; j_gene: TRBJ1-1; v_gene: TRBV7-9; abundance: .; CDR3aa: CASSITRFEAFF; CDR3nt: TGTGCCAGCAGCATCACCAGATTTGAAGCTTTCTTT
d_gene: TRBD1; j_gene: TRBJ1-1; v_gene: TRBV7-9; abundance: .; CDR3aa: CASSLRDRDGNTEAFF; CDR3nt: TGTGCCAGCAGCCTAAGGGACAGGGATGGGAACACTGAAGCTTTCTTT
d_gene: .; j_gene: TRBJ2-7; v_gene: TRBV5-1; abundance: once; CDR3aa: CASSKTAGTPGMGEQYF; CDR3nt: TGCGCCAGCAGCAAGACAGCCGGGACACCAGGGATGGGCGAGCAGTACTTC
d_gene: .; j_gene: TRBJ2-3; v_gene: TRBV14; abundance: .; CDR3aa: CASSQEGRLQPSTDTQYF; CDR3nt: TGTGCCAGCAGCCAAGAGGGTAGATTGCAGCCTAGCACAGATACGCAGTATTTT
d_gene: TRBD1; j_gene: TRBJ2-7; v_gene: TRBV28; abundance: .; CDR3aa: CASSPPGTGLNEQYF; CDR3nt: TGTGCCAGCAGCCCGCCCGGGACAGGGCTGAACGAGCAGTACTTC
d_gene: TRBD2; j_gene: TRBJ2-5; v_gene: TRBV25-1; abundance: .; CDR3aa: CASSDASGSVGTQYF; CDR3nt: TGTGCCAGCAGTGATGCTAGCGGGAGTGTGGGGACCCAGTACTTC
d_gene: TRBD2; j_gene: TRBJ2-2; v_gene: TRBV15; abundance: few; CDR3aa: CATRLAGGTWTGELFF; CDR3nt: TGTGCAACCCGACTAGCGGGAGGGACTTGGACCGGGGAGCTGTTTTTT
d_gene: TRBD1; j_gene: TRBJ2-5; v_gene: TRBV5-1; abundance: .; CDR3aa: CASSLGGGAEETQYF; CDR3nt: TGCGCCAGCAGCTTGGGAGGGGGCGCGGAAGAGACCCAGTACTTC
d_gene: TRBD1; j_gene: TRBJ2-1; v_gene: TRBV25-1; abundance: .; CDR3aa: CASTSTGVFHNEQFF; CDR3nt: TGTGCCAGCACGTCAACAGGGGTCTTTCACAATGAGCAGTTCTTC
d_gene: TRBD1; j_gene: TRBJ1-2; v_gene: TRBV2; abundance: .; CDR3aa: CASRATGYSTF; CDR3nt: TGTGCCAGCAGGGCGACAGGGTACAGTACCTTC
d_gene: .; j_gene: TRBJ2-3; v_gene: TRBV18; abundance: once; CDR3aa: CASSPQGSDTQYF; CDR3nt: TGTGCCAGCTCACCACAGGGGTCAGATACGCAGTATTTT
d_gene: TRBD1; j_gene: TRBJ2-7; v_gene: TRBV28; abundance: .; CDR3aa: CASSDRDSYEQYF; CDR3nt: TGTGCCAGCAGCGACAGGGACTCCTACGAGCAGTACTTC
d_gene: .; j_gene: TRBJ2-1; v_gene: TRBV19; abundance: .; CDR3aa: CASQGGYGEQFF; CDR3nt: TGTGCCAGTCAGGGGGGTTATGGTGAGCAGTTCTTC